This T cell receptor (beta chain) was retrieved from a study of T-cell memory formation after mild COVID-19. There are many counts of this clonotype. V was pared by 1 base and J by 7 bases, with 8 bases between. Germline CDR1 is SGHTA and CDR2 is FQGNSA. The CDR3 totals 13 residues. TCRdb re-called the 5' RACE reads with MiXCR, one entry per CDR3 protein. Of about 210,000 distinct CDR3 sequences listed, roughly a tenth were seen once; the top ten hold 2.5% to 3.5%. This chain joins TRBV7-2 and TRBJ2-1; D is possibly TRBD1 (5 bases). The sample consisted of PBMCs or a T cell subset sorted from them (not recorded which). The TCR was taken from a man in his late teens or twenties who had mild COVID-19 (a few samples of this study predate the infection). Cell type and time point are not known. The CDR3 DNA reads as TGTGCCAGCAGCTTAGGCAGGGTGAATGAGCAGTTCTTC. It codes for CASSLGRVNEQFF.